This TCR beta chain was documented in a study of memory CD4+ T cells and cytomegalovirus serostatus. General observations from the study: Of under 200 reported CMV TCRbeta sequences, 67 were found in memory CD4+ repertoires. Median bootstrapped AUC for CMV status was about 0.95 originally, less than 0.92 US-trained.

A remark on this clone: Its cognate antigen is unknown.

Data came from immunoSEQ multiplex PCR; TCRdb stores just in-frame clones and leaves some out. The table has 40,000 to 50,000 clones, approximately 78% seen once. The sort gate was single viable CD3+CD4+CD8-CD45RO+ cells for memory CD4+ T cells. CMV serostatus came from serum IgG against pp150, pp28, p38, p52. After thawing, CD4+ T cells were positively selected. The sequence came from an adult in good health and CMV-seronegative. The sequencing input was memory CD4+ T cells from blood.

The CDR3 nucleotides read TGTGCCAGCAGCTTTACTTCAGTTAGCACAGATACGCAGTATTTT. It is translated as CASSFTSVSTDTQYF. The V gene is TRBV7-2, the J gene TRBJ2-3; the D is unclear. CDR3 length: 15 residues. V shed 3 bases and J shed 0 bases, with 10 bases lying between them. Germline assignment: CDR1 SGHTA and CDR2 FQGNSA.